The 23 T cell receptor beta chains below all came from one sample that was sequenced in a study of blood T cells in healthy people across ages. For the second PCR, which ran for 7 to 11 cycles, a sample-barcoded 5' primer and a J-beta primer mix were used. TCRdb fed the 5' RACE reads into MiXCR, producing one record per CDR3 protein. The sample includes about 1.6 million distinct CDR3 sequences, around 36% of them seen just once. Sequencing input: blood. Every receptor here comes from a woman aged 25-40 years in good health.

This clonotype was counted a few times. One junction end does not reproduce the germline sequence, and a read error may be involved. The chain is built from TRBV3-1 and TRBJ1-1, with a possible D match to TRBD1 (5 bases). In germline, CDR1 is LGHDT, CDR2 YNNKEL (reference sequence). The CDR3 has 13 residues. The CDR3 spells CASSQARGTEAFF. CDR3 bases: TGCGCCAGCAGCCAAGCAAGGGGCACTGAAGCTTTCTTT.

This clonotype was counted many times. The J gene is TRBJ2-7, the V gene TRBV15; the D gene is possibly TRBD1 (5 bases). The germline V and J ends were trimmed by 5 bases and 6 bases, with 23 bases remaining between them. The CDR3 consists of 16 residues. CDR1 and CDR2 (germline): LNHNV, YYDKDF (reference sequence). CDR3 DNA sequence: TGTGCCACCAGCGCCCGAGGTGGGCAGGGAAAAGGCGAGCAGTACTTC. It is translated as CATSARGGQGKGEQYF. Combining the CDR3 with reference TRBV15 and TRBJ2-7 gives the whole variable domain DAMVIQNPRYQVTQFGKPVTLSCSQTLNHNVMYWYQQKSSQAPKLLFHYYDKDFNNEADTPDNFQSRRPNTSFCFLDIRSPGLGDTAMYLCATSARGGQGKGEQYFGPGTRLTVT.

A few counts support this clonotype. This sequence joins TRBV25-1 and TRBJ2-3; the D is unclear. V lost 8 bases and J lost 6, with 12 bases in between. Germline V gives CDR1 MGHDK, CDR2 SYGVNS. CDR3 length equals 12 residues. Here the CDR3 reads CASAQTGDTQYF. The DNA of the CDR3 is TGTGCCAGCGCACAGACTGGGGATACGCAGTATTTT.

The V gene is TRBV20-1, the J gene TRBJ2-5; D is perhaps TRBD2 (5 bases). The V and J ends lost 6 bases and 4 bases respectively, with 18 bases between them. The CDR3 totals 14 residues. Germline V lookup: CDR1 DFQATT, CDR2 SNEGSKA (reference sequence). DNA of the CDR3: TGCAGTGCCTTGGGAGTCTTGGAGTCAGAGACCCAGTACTTC. It encodes CSALGVLESETQYF.

The sample holds a few counts of this clonotype. V gene TRBV20-1 combines with J gene TRBJ1-4, with 7 bases lining up with TRBD1. The V gene end was trimmed by 3 bases and the J gene end by 1 base; junction bases not matched to a gene: 5. The CDR3 is 15 residues long. Germline assignment: CDR1 DFQATT and CDR2 SNEGSKA (reference sequence). The CDR3 reads CSASYRGGTNEKLFF. The CDR3 coding sequence is TGCAGTGCTAGTTACAGGGGAGGAACTAATGAAAAACTGTTTTTT.

This clonotype has a handful of counts. The V call is TRBV5-1, the J call TRBJ2-1; the D is unclear. The CDR3 sequence is 13 residues long. In germline, CDR1 is SGHRS, CDR2 YFSETQ. Trimming removed 4 bases at V and 6 bases at J, with 11 bases between. The CDR3 region has the DNA TGCGCCAGCAGCATTGGAGTGCCCAATGAGCAGTTCTTC. As protein: CASSIGVPNEQFF.

This clonotype has just a few counts. The chain employs TRBV28 and TRBJ1-5, with D unresolved. Germline V gene lookup returns CDR1 MDHEN and CDR2 SYDVKM. CDR3 length: 14 amino acids. The V gene lost 1 base and the J gene lost 6 bases, with 10 bases spanning the gap. CDR3 loop: CASSLFRGSQPQHF. CDR3 coding DNA: TGTGCCAGCAGTTTATTTAGAGGGAGTCAGCCCCAGCATTTT.

This clonotype was detected a few times. The V gene is TRBV25-1, the J gene TRBJ1-6; 8 nucleotides line up with TRBD1. V shed 5 bases, J shed 6 bases, and the junction held 3 bases outside the gene matches. The CDR3 extends over 14 amino acids. The germline CDR1 and CDR2 sequences are MGHDK and SYGVNS. CDR3 DNA sequence: TGTGCCAGCAGTCTACAGGGGGTTAATTCACCCCTCCACTTT. Protein product: CASSLQGVNSPLHF.

This clonotype showed up just a few times. The V call is TRBV25-1, the J call TRBJ1-6; D possibly corresponds to TRBD1 (6 bases). Germline CDR1 is MGHDK and CDR2 is SYGVNS. Trimming cost V 6 bases and J 10 bases, with 19 bases left between them. The CDR3 has 15 residues. CDR3 residues: CASSTRGGLESPLHF. As DNA, the CDR3 is TGTGCCAGCAGCACGCGGGGGGGGCTTGAATCACCCCTCCACTTT.

This clonotype appeared many times. V and J are TRBV20-1 and TRBJ2-3; TRBD1 agrees at 9 bases. Losses at the gene ends were 3 bases for V and 3 bases for J; bases not matched to a gene: 7. The CDR3 runs to 15 residues. Germline V gene lookup returns CDR1 DFQATT and CDR2 SNEGSKA (reference sequence). Here the CDR3 reads CSASDTGGKTDTQYF. CDR3 sequence (DNA): TGCAGTGCTAGTGATACAGGGGGCAAGACAGATACGCAGTATTTT.

This chain links TRBV7-2 with TRBJ2-2; either TRBD1 or TRBD2 may supply D (6 bases each). The V and J ends lost 4 bases and 3 bases respectively, with 15 bases between them. Germline-derived CDR1 and CDR2 are SGHTA and FQGNSA. This CDR3 is built from 16 residues. The CDR3 DNA reads as TGTGCCAGCAGCTCCGAGGGGGGAGGTTACACCGGGGAGCTGTTTTTT. This translates into CASSSEGGGYTGELFF.

The V call is TRBV7-8, the J call TRBJ2-5; TRBD2 matches 8 bases. The CDR3 runs 16 residues. V trimming: 5 bases; J trimming: 9 bases; junction bases outside the gene matches: 17. Germline V gene sequence: CDR1 SGHVS, CDR2 FQNEAQ. CDR3 nucleotides: TGTGCCAGCAGCCTAACGGGGACTAGTCTGATCAGAGCCCAGTACTTC. Its translation is CASSLTGTSLIRAQYF.

V usage is TRBV21-1 and J usage is TRBJ1-3; TRBD1, the table's D call, was not compared with the DNA. TRBV21-1 is given as a pseudogene. This CDR3 region has 16 residues. Written as DNA, the CDR3 is TGCGCCAGCAGCAAGGGGGGACCGAGCTCTGGAAACACCATATATTTT. This sequence encodes CASSKGGPSSGNTIYF.

The gene calls are TRBV20-1 and TRBJ2-7; TRBD1 matches 9 bases. Germline-derived CDR1 and CDR2 are DFQATT and SNEGSKA (reference sequence). This CDR3 comprises 17 residues. V trimming: 5 bases; J trimming: 5 bases; junction bases outside the gene matches: 19. Here the CDR3 DNA reads TGCAGTGCTCCCTCTACCGGGACAGGGCCAAGGTACGACGAGCAGTACTTC. Its protein product is CSAPSTGTGPRYDEQYF.

V and J are TRBV7-8 and TRBJ2-1; D might be TRBD2 (5 bases). The CDR3 sequence is 16 residues long. The germline V and J ends were trimmed by 4 bases and 8 bases, with 21 bases remaining between them. Germline CDR1 is SGHVS and CDR2 is FQNEAQ. The CDR3 reads CASSSAGGYLGDEQFF. CDR3 nucleotides: TGTGCCAGCAGCTCCGCAGGCGGGTATCTCGGCGATGAGCAGTTCTTC.

This clonotype appeared a few times. The rearrangement links TRBV5-1 to TRBJ2-1; the D is unclear. There are 14 residues in the CDR3. CDR1 is SGHRS, CDR2 YFSETQ, per germline. Trimming shortened V by 2 bases and J by 9 bases, and 15 bases separated the two germline ends. The CDR3 nucleotides read TGCGCCAGCAGCTTTGGCTCGGACCGGAGTGAGCAGTTCTTC. Protein product: CASSFGSDRSEQFF.

This rearrangement joins TRBV4-1 to TRBJ2-1; 9 bases are a match to TRBD1. Trimming at V came to 1 base and at J to 7 bases, leaving 8 bases not matched to a gene. CDR3 length: 16 amino acids. Germline V CDR1 and CDR2: MGHRA, YSYEKL. The CDR3 DNA sequence: TGCGCCAGCAGCCAAGGATTCTTGGGACAGGGAAATGAGCAGTTCTTC. Amino acid sequence: CASSQGFLGQGNEQFF.

As for this clonotype: One end of the junction does not line up with germline, which may come from a read error. The chain has TRBV20-1 and TRBJ2-5, with TRBD1 matching over 7 bases. Germline CDR1 DFQATT, CDR2 SNEGSKA (reference sequence). This CDR3 has 13 amino acids. CDR3 sequence: CSAARTGQEAQYF. CDR3 nucleotides: TGCAGTGCAGCCCGGACAGGACAAGAGGCCCAGTACTTC.

The rearrangement uses TRBV14 and TRBJ2-7; 7 bases map to TRBD1. With V trimmed by 4 bases and J by 9 bases, 15 bases remained unmatched. The germline V gene has CDR1 SGHDN and CDR2 FVKESK. This CDR3 comprises 15 residues. CDR3 residues: CASSLTGQAWWGQYF. The CDR3 nucleotides are TGTGCCAGCAGCCTTACAGGACAGGCCTGGTGGGGGCAGTACTTC.

The chain employs TRBV28 and TRBJ1-5; maybe TRBD1 (5 bases). The ends were cut back, 8 bases at V and 0 bases at J, with 11 bases in the middle. CDR1 and CDR2 (germline): MDHEN, SYDVKM. This CDR3 has 14 residues. The CDR3 is CASDQGFSNQPQHF. In nucleotides, the CDR3 is TGTGCCAGCGACCAGGGATTTAGCAATCAGCCCCAGCATTTT.

The V call is TRBV7-6, the J call TRBJ2-1; 13 bases line up with TRBD2. After removal of 1 base from V and 0 bases from J, the junction contained 12 bases not matched to a gene. Germline assignment: CDR1 SGHVS and CDR2 FNYEAQ. The CDR3 runs to 21 residues. CDR3 sequence (DNA): TGTGCCAGCAGCTTAGGGAGAGGACTAGCGGGGGCCCCAAACTCCTACAATGAGCAGTTCTTC. Its protein product is CASSLGRGLAGAPNSYNEQFF.

This chain joins TRBV11-2 and TRBJ2-4; perhaps TRBD2 as D (6 bases). With the DNA end fitting TRBJ2-7 better, the J assignment may be wrong. The germline V gene has CDR1 SGHAT and CDR2 FQNNGV. CDR3 length: 13 residues. The CDR3 DNA reads as TGTGCCAGCAGCTCCCTGGAGGGCCCCGAGCAGTACTTC. Encoded protein: CASSSLEGPEQYF.

The chain has TRBV9 and TRBJ1-1; 7 nucleotides line up with TRBD1. V trimming: 7 bases; J trimming: 0 bases; junction bases outside the gene matches: 3. This CDR3 has 13 residues. Germline V gives CDR1 SGDLS, CDR2 YYNGEE. CDR3: CASGTAMNTEAFF. CDR3 bases: TGTGCCAGCGGGACAGCGATGAACACTGAAGCTTTCTTT.